The 30 T cell receptor beta chains below were found in one sample sequenced in a study of blood T cell repertoires in COVID-19 (dated by TCRdb to 2018 to 2020). Library preparation used the immunoSEQ multiplex PCR assay. In TCRdb, the immuneACCESS table is reduced to in-frame sequences with V and J assigned. These tables do not hold every clone; where another copy was compared, an unresolved V gene accounts for under half, and the others remain unexplained. Across this sample there are some 19,000 clones, with 85% to 90% seen only once. About a sixth of the sample is taken by the ten largest. The material sequenced was peripheral blood. The receptors here all came from a man in his sixties or seventies with acute or convalescent COVID-19.

The chain joins TRBV18 to TRBJ2-7, with 11 nucleotides matching TRBD1. The V gene's germline CDR1 is KGHSH and CDR2 LQKENI. CDR3 length: 14 residues. Unmatched junction bases numbered 2, after V lost 4 bases and J lost 3 bases. For the CDR3, the DNA is TGTGCCAGCTCACTAGGGACAGGGGGCTACGAGCAGTACTTC. Translation: CASSLGTGGYEQYF. Using reference TRBV18 and TRBJ2-7 for the parts outside the CDR3, the full variable domain is NAGVMQNPRHLVRRRGQEARLRCSPMKGHSHVYWYRQLPEEGLKFMVYLQKENIIDESGMPKERFSAEFPKEGPSILRIQQVVRGDSAAYFCASSLGTGGYEQYFGPGTRLTVT.

This sequence joins TRBV18 and TRBJ1-1, with D unresolved. The germline V gene has CDR1 KGHSH and CDR2 LQKENI. The V and J ends lost 2 bases and 0 bases respectively, with 7 bases between them. The length of the CDR3 is 14 residues. This CDR3 reads CASSPAAMNTEAFF. CDR3 bases: TGTGCCAGCTCACCAGCCGCGATGAACACTGAAGCTTTCTTT.

The chain uses TRBV24-1 and TRBJ2-7; 12 bases map to TRBD1. The CDR3 is made up of 14 amino acids. The J segment lost 7 bases and the V segment lost 10 bases, leaving 10 bases of the junction unmatched. Germline V gene lookup returns CDR1 KGHDR and CDR2 SFDVKD. CDR3 nucleotides: TGTGCCACGTCCGGGACAGGGGGCTTGAGGGAGCAGTACTTC. Translation: CATSGTGGLREQYF.

V and J are TRBV29-1 and TRBJ1-1; a weak D match, TRBD1 (6 bases). V was shortened by 6 bases and J by 7 bases, with 12 bases between the two germline ends. The CDR3 contains 11 residues. Per the germline V gene, CDR1 is SQVTM and CDR2 is ANQGSEA. The CDR3 sequence: CSVEQGNEAFF. The CDR3 coding sequence is TGCAGCGTAGAGCAGGGGAATGAAGCTTTCTTT.

This clone turned up a few times. The genes are TRBV11-3 and TRBJ1-3; TRBD1 aligns across 12 bases. The V and J ends lost 5 bases and 2 bases, in that order; junction bases with no gene match: 4. The CDR3 loop spans 16 amino acids. In germline, CDR1 is SGHNT, CDR2 YENEEA. The CDR3 DNA is TGTGCCAGCAGCCGTGGGACAGGGGGCCCTGGAAACACCATATATTTT. Encoded protein: CASSRGTGGPGNTIYF.

This chain joins TRBV29-1 and TRBJ1-1; possibly TRBD1 for D (5 bases). CDR1 and CDR2 from the germline V gene are SQVTM and ANQGSEA. The CDR3 is 12 residues long. The V gene lost 3 bases and the J gene lost 4 bases, with 9 bases spanning the gap. CDR3 sequence (DNA): TGCAGCGTTGAGAAGGGGTCCACTGAAGCTTTCTTT. It is translated as CSVEKGSTEAFF. The full variable domain, its missing parts supplied by reference TRBV29-1 and TRBJ1-1, is SAVISQKPSRDICQRGTSLTIQCQVDSQVTMMFWYRQQPGQSLTLIATANQGSEATYESGFVIDKFPISRPNLTFSTLTVSNMSPEDSSIYLCSVEKGSTEAFFGQGTRLTVV.

This chain joins TRBV9 and TRBJ1-1; maybe TRBD1 (5 bases). The germline V gene has CDR1 SGDLS and CDR2 YYNGEE. Trimming cost V 4 bases and J 3 bases, with 16 bases left between them. The CDR3 has 15 residues. The CDR3 DNA sequence: TGTGCCAGCAGCTATGACGGGAGAGGGGACACTGAAGCTTTCTTT. Translated: CASSYDGRGDTEAFF. Combining the CDR3 with reference TRBV9 and TRBJ1-1 gives the whole variable domain DSGVTQTPKHLITATGQRVTLRCSPRSGDLSVYWYQQSLDQGLQFLIQYYNGEERAKGNILERFSAQQFPDLHSELNLSSLELGDSALYFCASSYDGRGDTEAFFGQGTRLTVV.

The rearrangement joins TRBV24-1 to TRBJ1-5; a weak D match, TRBD1 (6 bases). CDR1 and CDR2 from the germline V gene are KGHDR and SFDVKD. CDR3 length equals 12 residues. Between the trimmed V and J ends, which lost 6 bases and 6 bases, there was a span of 8 bases. CDR3 DNA sequence: TGTGCCACCAGTATGGGGGCTCAGCCCCAGCATTTT. Encoded protein: CATSMGAQPQHF.

The chain links TRBV6-2 or TRBV6-3 to TRBJ1-2; D gene unclear. Germline V CDR1 and CDR2: MNHEY, SVGEGT. V gave up 2 bases and J gave up 8 bases, with 6 bases separating them. There are 11 residues in the CDR3. CDR3 sequence: CASSYPSGYTF. In DNA, the CDR3 is TGTGCCAGCAGTTACCCCTCCGGCTACACCTTC.

Here the CDR3 DNA reads TGCGCCAGCAGCTATCTTCCCGGGACTATTAACCAAGAGACCCAGTACTTC. Translation: CASSYLPGTINQETQYF. The chain is built from TRBV5-1 and TRBJ2-5; 7 bases map to TRBD2. J lost 0 bases, V lost 3 bases, and 11 bases had no gene match. This CDR3 is 17 amino acids long. Germline-derived CDR1 and CDR2 are SGHRS and YFSETQ.

The rearrangement uses TRBV23-1 and TRBJ2-1, with 12 bases fitting TRBD2. TRBV23-1 is marked as an open reading frame, function uncertain. The CDR3 has 15 residues. Unmatched junction bases numbered 6, after V lost 4 bases and J lost 8 bases. The CDR3 DNA is TGCGCCAGCAGTCTAAGGACTAGCGGGACGTATGAGCAGTTCTTC. It yields the protein CASSLRTSGTYEQFF.

The genes are TRBV7-9 and TRBJ2-7, with TRBD1 matching over 7 bases. The V segment lost 2 bases and the J segment 3 bases; nucleotides outside the gene matches: 4. The germline V gene has CDR1 SEHNR and CDR2 FQNEAQ (reference sequence). The CDR3 runs 14 residues. CDR3 loop: CASSLRAGGYEQYF. CDR3 bases: TGTGCCAGCAGCTTAAGGGCAGGGGGCTACGAGCAGTACTTC.

The V and J genes are TRBV11-2 and TRBJ1-4; D uncertain. In germline, CDR1 is SGHAT, CDR2 FQNNGV. This CDR3 comprises 15 residues. The germline V and J ends were trimmed by 5 bases and 0 bases, with 10 bases remaining between them. CDR3 in DNA: TGTGCCAGCAGCGTAGGAGTGGCAACTAATGAAAAACTGTTTTTT. Protein: CASSVGVATNEKLFF. Drawing the rest from reference TRBV11-2 and TRBJ1-4, the complete variable domain is EAGVAQSPRYKIIEKRQSVAFWCNPISGHATLYWYQQILGQGPKLLIQFQNNGVVDDSQLPKDRFSAERLKGVDSTLKIQPAKLEDSAVYLCASSVGVATNEKLFFGSGTQLSVL.

This sequence joins TRBV12-3 or TRBV12-4 and TRBJ1-5, with no clear D. The CDR3 covers 13 residues. V shed 5 bases and J shed 3 bases, with 8 bases lying between them. The CDR3 bases are TGTGCCAGCAGTCTCTCACTCAATCAGCCCCAGCATTTT. This sequence encodes CASSLSLNQPQHF.

The V and J genes are TRBV19 and TRBJ1-5, with D perhaps TRBD1 (6 bases). Trimming pared 0 bases from V and 2 bases from J, leaving 11 bases between. This CDR3 comprises 16 residues. Germline lookup yields CDR1 LNHDA and CDR2 SQIVND (reference sequence). The CDR3 is CASSIEQGYGNQPQHF. In DNA form, the CDR3 reads TGTGCCAGTAGTATAGAACAGGGCTACGGCAATCAGCCCCAGCATTTT.

The chain joins TRBV9 to TRBJ2-7; 13 nucleotides match TRBD2. The CDR3 extends over 15 amino acids. The V gene's germline CDR1 is SGDLS and CDR2 YYNGEE. With V trimmed by 3 bases and J by 3 bases, 3 bases remained unmatched. The CDR3 sequence: CASSAGLAGNYEQYF. In nucleotides, the CDR3 is TGTGCCAGCAGCGCGGGACTAGCGGGAAACTACGAGCAGTACTTC.

This chain uses TRBV5-4 with TRBJ1-3; 9 nucleotides match TRBD1. CDR1 and CDR2 from the germline V gene are SGHNT and YYREEE (reference sequence). V lost 4 bases and J lost 3; bases outside the gene matches: 5. This CDR3 has 15 amino acids. Here the CDR3 reads CASSLQGAGGNTIYF. The CDR3 region has the DNA TGTGCCAGCAGCCTACAGGGGGCAGGTGGAAACACCATATATTTT.

CDR3 in amino acids: CASRGTLTSYEQYF. CDR3 DNA: TGTGCCAGCAGAGGGACTCTTACCTCCTACGAGCAGTACTTC. This sequence joins TRBV2 and TRBJ2-7; D possibly corresponds to TRBD2 (6 bases). V dropped 6 bases and J dropped 0 bases, with 12 bases sitting between them. The CDR3 consists of 14 residues. In germline, CDR1 is SNHLY, CDR2 FYNNEI. The full variable domain, rest sourced from reference TRBV2 and TRBJ2-7, is EPEVTQTPSHQVTQMGQEVILRCVPISNHLYFYWYRQILGQKVEFLVSFYNNEISEKSEIFDDQFSVERPDGSNFTLKIRSTKLEDSAMYFCASRGTLTSYEQYFGPGTRLTVT.

This clone was recorded only once. This rearrangement joins TRBV15 to TRBJ2-5; tentative D call: TRBD2 (7 bases). V lost 1 base to trimming and J lost 3 bases, with 9 bases between them. CDR3 size: 14 residues. Germline lookup yields CDR1 LNHNV and CDR2 YYDKDF (reference sequence). The CDR3 coding sequence is TGTGCCACCAGCAGAGGAGGGGGGGAAGAGACCCAGTACTTC. Translation: CATSRGGGEETQYF.

The chain links TRBV6-5 to TRBJ1-6, with a weak D call TRBD1 (6 bases). This CDR3 is built from 12 residues. CDR1 is MNHEY, CDR2 SVGAGI, per germline. V lost 8 bases to trimming and J lost 7 bases, with 9 bases between them. The DNA for the CDR3 is TGTGCCAGCGGACAGCTAAATTCACCCCTCCACTTT. Residues: CASGQLNSPLHF.

This chain uses TRBV11-3 with TRBJ2-2, with 8 bases fitting TRBD1. This CDR3 comprises 15 residues. J gave up 5 bases and V 4 bases, and 6 bases lay outside the gene matches. Per germline, CDR1 SGHNT and CDR2 YENEEA. The CDR3 reads CASSSRTGITGELFF. The CDR3 nucleotides read TGTGCCAGCAGCTCCCGGACAGGGATAACCGGGGAGCTGTTTTTT.

V usage is TRBV4-1 and J usage is TRBJ2-7; 8 nucleotides match TRBD1. Germline V gene data show CDR1 as MGHRA and CDR2 as YSYEKL. The CDR3 extends over 15 amino acids. Losses at the gene ends were 4 bases for V and 2 bases for J; bases not matched to a gene: 7. The DNA for the CDR3 is TGCGCCAGCAGCCGAACAGGGGGAACAGCCTACGAGCAGTACTTC. Translating gives CASSRTGGTAYEQYF.

V and J are TRBV5-1 and TRBJ2-1; 9 nucleotides align to TRBD1. The junction had 10 bases not matched to a gene; V was cut back by 2 bases and J by 10 bases. Germline V gives CDR1 SGHRS, CDR2 YFSETQ. CDR3 length: 15 residues. This chain's CDR3 is CASSLSQGAPAEQFF. CDR3 bases: TGCGCCAGCAGCTTATCACAGGGGGCGCCGGCCGAGCAGTTCTTC.

The chain has TRBV5-1 and TRBJ2-2; 8 bases are shared with TRBD2. After removal of 7 bases from V and 0 bases from J, the junction contained 2 bases not matched to a gene. Germline CDR1 SGHRS, CDR2 YFSETQ. This CDR3 comprises 14 residues. CDR3 coding DNA: TGCGCCAGCCGGGGACTAGCGAACACCGGGGAGCTGTTTTTT. It specifies CASRGLANTGELFF.

This chain connects TRBV29-1 to TRBJ2-5, with 7 bases lining up with TRBD2. The CDR3 totals 13 residues. V was pared by 5 bases and J by 4 bases, with 7 bases of the junction left unmatched. Per the germline V gene, CDR1 is SQVTM and CDR2 is ANQGSEA. CDR3 bases: TGCAGCGTTTTACTAGCGACGAGAGAGACCCAGTACTTC. Its translation is CSVLLATRETQYF.

The chain carries TRBV6-6 and TRBJ2-5; 11 bases fit TRBD1. J lost 4 bases, V lost 0 bases, and 4 bases had no gene match. The CDR3 covers 16 residues. The germline gives CDR1 MNHNY, CDR2 SVGAGI (reference sequence). Here the CDR3 reads CASSYSGQGAGETQYF. CDR3 bases: TGTGCCAGCAGTTACTCCGGACAGGGGGCCGGAGAGACCCAGTACTTC.

The chain recombines TRBV3-1 (or the pseudogene TRBV3-2) with TRBJ2-7; TRBD2 matches at 7 bases. This CDR3 comprises 15 residues. V shed 4 bases, J shed 3 bases, and the junction held 9 bases outside the gene matches. In germline, CDR1 is LGHDT, CDR2 YNNKEL (reference sequence). CDR3 DNA sequence: TGTGCCAGCAGCCCCACCCCGACTAGCCACTACGAGCAGTACTTC. It codes for CASSPTPTSHYEQYF.

The chain couples TRBV7-2 to TRBJ1-2, with D unclear. This CDR3 contains 16 residues. The germline CDR1 and CDR2 sequences are SGHTA and FQGNSA. V lost 5 bases and J 8 bases, leaving 24 bases between the germline ends. CDR3 nucleotides: TGTGCCAGCAGCCGGCCAGGCGAAATCGCAACGGCGGGCTACACCTTC. Its translation is CASSRPGEIATAGYTF. The variable domain in full, with the rest retrieved from reference TRBV7-2 and TRBJ1-2, is GAGVSQSPSNKVTEKGKDVELRCDPISGHTALYWYRQSLGQGLEFLIYFQGNSAPDKSGLPSDRFSAERTGGSVSTLTIQRTQQEDSAVYLCASSRPGEIATAGYTFGSGTRLTVV.

This chain connects TRBV11-2 to TRBJ2-7; 7 positions agree with TRBD2. The length of the CDR3 is 13 residues. J gave up 3 bases and V 6 bases, and 5 bases lay outside the gene matches. The germline gives CDR1 SGHAT, CDR2 FQNNGV. The CDR3 sequence: CASRVGLYYEQYF. The CDR3 DNA reads as TGTGCCAGCAGAGTGGGACTATACTACGAGCAGTACTTC.

The rearrangement uses TRBV18 and TRBJ2-2; 7 bases line up with TRBD1. V dropped 4 bases and J dropped 4; count of bases not matched to a gene: 3. Germline V gene data show CDR1 as KGHSH and CDR2 as LQKENI. This CDR3 contains 14 residues. The CDR3 sequence is CASSQGTATGELFF. The CDR3 region has the DNA TGTGCCAGCTCACAAGGGACAGCCACCGGGGAGCTGTTTTTT. Full variable domain (missing parts from reference TRBV18 and TRBJ2-2): NAGVMQNPRHLVRRRGQEARLRCSPMKGHSHVYWYRQLPEEGLKFMVYLQKENIIDESGMPKERFSAEFPKEGPSILRIQQVVRGDSAAYFCASSQGTATGELFFGEGSRLTVL.